These 15 T cell receptor beta chains share one sample of origin, sequenced in a study of cytomegalovirus exposure and HLA in healthy donors. The table came from immunoSEQ multiplex PCR; TCRdb's copy has only in-frame clones and leaves some out. The data show some 340,000 clones, with about 90% seen just once and about 1.2% held by the top ten. The material sequenced was PBMCs. These receptors were obtained from a woman younger than 45 in good health and CMV-seropositive.

V is TRBV27 and J is TRBJ2-1; weak D call: TRBD1 (5 bases). In germline, CDR1 is MNHEY, CDR2 SMNVEV (reference sequence). The CDR3 extends over 17 amino acids. The ends were cut back, 5 bases at V and 0 bases at J, with 17 bases in the middle. This chain's CDR3 is CASSPQKTASSYNEQFF. DNA of the CDR3: TGTGCCAGCAGTCCACAGAAGACAGCGAGCTCCTACAATGAGCAGTTCTTC.

The chain recombines TRBV29-1 with TRBJ2-1; D possibly corresponds to TRBD2 (7 bases). V was clipped by 4 bases and J by 8 bases, with 18 bases between them. The CDR3 length is 14 residues. CDR1 and CDR2 (germline): SQVTM, ANQGSEA. The CDR3 loop reads CSVGGRGPLDEQFF. DNA of the CDR3: TGCAGCGTTGGGGGGCGGGGGCCCCTGGATGAGCAGTTCTTC.

This chain joins TRBV6-5 and TRBJ2-2; weak D call: TRBD1 (6 bases). Germline loops: CDR1 MNHEY, CDR2 SVGAGI. The V and J ends lost 2 bases and 6 bases respectively, with 7 bases between them. This CDR3 is 13 amino acids long. CDR3 amino acids: CASSYAGAGELFF. CDR3 DNA: TGTGCCAGCAGTTACGCAGGGGCCGGGGAGCTGTTTTTT.

This chain links TRBV9 with TRBJ1-2; 7 bases are a match to TRBD1. This CDR3 has 14 amino acids. V trimming: 3 bases; J trimming: 3 bases; junction bases outside the gene matches: 5. CDR1 and CDR2 from the germline V gene are SGDLS and YYNGEE. Here the CDR3 reads CASSADQGDYGYTF. The CDR3 DNA reads as TGTGCCAGCAGCGCTGACCAGGGGGACTATGGCTACACCTTC.

The rearrangement joins TRBV27 to TRBJ2-7, with 10 bases fitting TRBD2. This CDR3 comprises 16 residues. Germline assignment: CDR1 MNHEY and CDR2 SMNVEV (reference sequence). V lost 5 bases, J lost 4 bases, and 11 bases stayed unmatched. The CDR3 region has the DNA TGTGCCAGCAGTCTGTTAGCGGGGGGCGTACCTTACGAGCAGTACTTC. Its translation: CASSLLAGGVPYEQYF.

This chain connects TRBV27 to TRBJ1-4, with TRBD1 matching over 9 bases. CDR3 length: 15 residues. The germline gives CDR1 MNHEY, CDR2 SMNVEV (reference sequence). J lost 8 bases, V lost 4 bases, and 8 bases had no gene match. In DNA form, the CDR3 reads TGTGCCAGCAGTTATCGAACAGGGGGCGAAGAAAAACTGTTTTTT. It translates to CASSYRTGGEEKLFF. The whole variable domain, remainder taken from reference TRBV27 and TRBJ1-4, is EAQVTQNPRYLITVTGKKLTVTCSQNMNHEYMSWYRQDPGLGLRQIYYSMNVEVTDKGDVPEGYKVSRKEKRNFPLILESPSPNQTSLYFCASSYRTGGEEKLFFGSGTQLSVL.

This chain connects TRBV20-1 to TRBJ1-1; D is unclear. Germline values: CDR1 DFQATT, CDR2 SNEGSKA (reference sequence). V was trimmed by 6 bases and J by 5 bases, leaving 7 bases between them. The CDR3 spans 10 residues. The CDR3 nucleotides are TGCAGTGCCCGAAAGACTGAAGCTTTCTTT. Its translation: CSARKTEAFF.

The rearrangement links TRBV5-4 to TRBJ1-1; D is possibly TRBD1 (5 bases). The V and J ends lost 0 bases and 5 bases respectively, with 17 bases between them. Germline lookup yields CDR1 SGHNT and CDR2 YYREEE (reference sequence). The CDR3 spans 16 residues. The CDR3 DNA reads as TGTGCCAGCAGCTTGGATAGGGGTTGGGGGAGAACTGAAGCTTTCTTT. Protein sequence: CASSLDRGWGRTEAFF.

The chain is built from TRBV27 and TRBJ2-5, with TRBD2 matching 15 bases. V gave up 8 bases and J gave up 2 bases; unmatched junction bases: 6. The CDR3 runs 16 residues. The V gene's germline CDR1 is MNHEY and CDR2 SMNVEV (reference sequence). The CDR3 sequence: CASAGLAGGWQETQYF. CDR3 nucleotides: TGTGCCAGCGCGGGACTAGCGGGAGGTTGGCAAGAGACCCAGTACTTC.

The chain couples TRBV30 to TRBJ1-1; D gene unclear. Germline assignment: CDR1 GTSNPN and CDR2 SVGIG (reference sequence). The length of the CDR3 is 13 residues. Trimming stripped 6 bases from V and 1 base from J, with 12 bases between. CDR3 nucleotide sequence: TGTGCCTGCATAAAGGTGGGGAACACTGAAGCTTTCTTT. As protein: CACIKVGNTEAFF. The whole variable domain, filled in from reference TRBV30 and TRBJ1-1, reads SQTIHQWPATLVQPVGSPLSLECTVEGTSNPNLYWYRQAAGRGLQLLFYSVGIGQISSEVPQNLSASRPQDRQFILSSKKLLLSDSGFYLCACIKVGNTEAFFGQGTRLTVV.

This clone has a handful of counts. The chain combines TRBV7-2 with TRBJ1-5, with D unclear. Trimming shortened V by 3 bases and J by 7 bases, and 7 bases separated the two germline ends. In germline, CDR1 is SGHTA, CDR2 FQGNSA. The CDR3 is 12 amino acids. CDR3 region: CASSFGFQPQHF. In DNA, the CDR3 is TGTGCCAGCAGCTTTGGTTTCCAGCCCCAGCATTTT.

The chain carries TRBV5-1 and TRBJ1-4; the D gene is possibly TRBD1 (6 bases). The CDR3 has 16 residues. Germline loops: CDR1 SGHRS, CDR2 YFSETQ. The V end was cut by 3 bases, the J end by 14 bases, with 26 bases between. DNA of the CDR3: TGCGCCAGCAGCTCCGGCCCACCCGGGACACCGAGAGAGCTGTTTTTT. It yields the protein CASSSGPPGTPRELFF.

The CDR3 spells CASSPGGGQSYEQYF. CDR3 DNA sequence: TGTGCCAGCAGCCCAGGCGGGGGACAGAGTTACGAGCAGTACTTC. This chain joins TRBV4-2 and TRBJ2-7, with D perhaps matching TRBD1 or TRBD2 (7 bases each). V lost 4 bases and J lost 4, with 17 bases in between. This CDR3 has 15 residues. Germline CDR1 LGHNA, CDR2 YNFKEQ.

V gene TRBV6-5 combines with J gene TRBJ2-2; TRBD1 aligns across 8 bases. Trimming removed 6 bases from V and 5 bases from J; junction bases left unmatched: 5. Per the germline V gene, CDR1 is MNHEY and CDR2 is SVGAGI. The CDR3 totals 14 residues. The CDR3 DNA reads as TGTGCCAGCAGCGGGGACAGGCCAACCGGGGAGCTGTTTTTT. As protein: CASSGDRPTGELFF.

V usage is TRBV2 and J usage is TRBJ1-2; tentative D call: TRBD1 (6 bases). The CDR3 sequence is 14 residues long. Germline CDR1 SNHLY, CDR2 FYNNEI. V was cut by 6 bases and J by 0 bases, with 11 bases left in between. The CDR3 bases are TGTGCCAGCAGACAGGGTGTGACTAACTATGGCTACACCTTC. This encodes CASRQGVTNYGYTF.